Each of the 19 T cell receptor beta chains below was sequenced from the same sample in a study of shared clonotypes between healthy human individuals. The table came from immunoSEQ multiplex PCR; TCRdb's copy has only in-frame clones and leaves some out. Among 1 million to 1.2 million clones listed, about 72% were seen once. The sequenced sample consisted of memory CD4+ T cells from PBMCs. Subset of the sample: CD45RA-negative fraction. Receptor source: a man aged 18 to 30 in good health. Some clones in this sample may be carry-over from other donors' samples.

V is TRBV5-1 and J is TRBJ2-5; 13 positions agree with TRBD2. J was trimmed by 2 bases and V by 4 bases; bases with no gene match: 2. The CDR3 consists of 15 residues. Per the germline V gene, CDR1 is SGHRS and CDR2 is YFSETQ. The DNA for the CDR3 is TGCGCCAGCAGCCCACTAGCGGGGGGGCAAGAGACCCAGTACTTC. It is translated as CASSPLAGGQETQYF.

This clone was seen more than once but under ten times. The chain employs TRBV11-2 and TRBJ2-5, with D possibly TRBD1 on 6 matching bases. CDR3 length equals 15 residues. Trimming shortened V by 0 bases and J by 1 base, and 9 bases separated the two germline ends. Germline CDR1 and CDR2: SGHAT and FQNNGV. As DNA, the CDR3 is TGTGCCAGCAGCTTAGATTGGGGGCGCCAAGAGACCCAGTACTTC. Its translation is CASSLDWGRQETQYF.

The CDR3 bases are TGCGCCAGCAGCTTTTCCAGGGAGTCAGATACGCAGTATTTT. Its translation is CASSFSRESDTQYF. The chain joins TRBV5-1 to TRBJ2-3; D may correspond to TRBD1 or TRBD2 (5 bases each). Looked up from germline, CDR1 is SGHRS and CDR2 is YFSETQ. V lost 2 bases and J 4 bases, leaving 11 bases between the germline ends. The CDR3 extends over 14 amino acids.

CDR3 DNA: TGTGCCAGCAGTCAGAGCTCCTACGAGCAGTACTTC. Translating gives CASSQSSYEQYF. The chain couples TRBV28 to TRBJ2-7; D call uncertain. The V and J ends lost 5 bases and 0 bases respectively, with 5 bases between them. The CDR3 has 12 amino acids. Germline loops: CDR1 MDHEN, CDR2 SYDVKM.

J is TRBJ2-7 and V is TRBV5-4; 10 nucleotides align to TRBD2. The CDR3 loop spans 16 amino acids. In germline, CDR1 is SGHNT, CDR2 YYREEE (reference sequence). The V gene end was trimmed by 0 bases and the J gene end by 4 bases; junction bases not matched to a gene: 7. The DNA for the CDR3 is TGTGCCAGCAGCTTGGCCCTAGCGGGAGACCATTACGAGCAGTACTTC. It is translated as CASSLALAGDHYEQYF.

The rearrangement joins TRBV19 to TRBJ1-5; D perhaps matches TRBD1 (5 bases). This CDR3 contains 18 residues. Germline V gene data show CDR1 as LNHDA and CDR2 as SQIVND (reference sequence). Trimming left V 1 base short and J 0 bases short, with 16 bases between. Here the CDR3 DNA reads TGTGCCAGTAGTATAGCTCGGCGGAGGGGATATAGCAATCAGCCCCAGCATTTT. It specifies CASSIARRRGYSNQPQHF.

Remarks on this clone: Other DNA sequences in the sample encode the same CDR3. The gene calls are TRBV7-2 and TRBJ2-3; tentatively, D is TRBD1 (5 bases). CDR3 length: 14 amino acids. CDR1 is SGHTA, CDR2 FQGNSA, per germline. With 0 bases removed from V and 2 bases from J, the gap between germline ends came to 6 bases. CDR3 sequence: CASSLARATDTQYF. The CDR3, as DNA: TGTGCCAGCAGCTTAGCCAGGGCCACAGATACGCAGTATTTT.

This clone appeared once. This chain connects TRBV10-3 to TRBJ2-5; 10 positions agree with TRBD2. The germline V gene has CDR1 ENHRY and CDR2 SYGVKD. J was trimmed by 5 bases and V by 3 bases; bases with no gene match: 9. The CDR3 covers 16 residues. CDR3 DNA: TGTGCCATCAGTGACCGAGCGGGAGGGCTTTGGGAGACCCAGTACTTC. Residues: CAISDRAGGLWETQYF.

The genes are TRBV2 and TRBJ2-7; D assignment may be TRBD1 or TRBD2 (5 bases each). Per germline, CDR1 SNHLY and CDR2 FYNNEI. This CDR3 comprises 13 residues. V lost 6 bases and J 2 bases, leaving 11 bases between the germline ends. Here the CDR3 DNA reads TGTGCCAGCAGCGAGGGGCCGGCCTACGAGCAGTACTTC. Translated: CASSEGPAYEQYF.

The rearrangement joins TRBV5-1 to TRBJ2-1, with TRBD1 matching over 7 bases. V shed 3 bases, J shed 8 bases, and the junction held 11 bases outside the gene matches. Looked up from germline, CDR1 is SGHRS and CDR2 is YFSETQ. There are 15 residues in the CDR3. CDR3 coding DNA: TGCGCCAGCAGCTGGGACAGACCACCAGGGGATGAGCAGTTCTTC. It codes for CASSWDRPPGDEQFF.

The chain is built from TRBV5-4 and TRBJ2-1; TRBD1 matches at 9 bases. Germline loops: CDR1 SGHNT, CDR2 YYREEE (reference sequence). The CDR3 contains 14 residues. The J segment lost 15 bases and the V segment lost 2 bases, leaving 12 bases of the junction unmatched. CDR3 coding DNA: TGTGCCAGCAGCTTACCCGGACAGGGGCGAGCTCCGTTCTTC. This translates into CASSLPGQGRAPFF.

This rearrangement joins TRBV2 to TRBJ2-7, with 12 bases lining up with TRBD2. The V gene end was trimmed by 8 bases and the J gene end by 3 bases; junction bases not matched to a gene: 5. The CDR3 is 14 amino acids. Germline-derived CDR1 and CDR2 are SNHLY and FYNNEI. In DNA form, the CDR3 reads TGTGCCAGCTCCCAGGGACTAGCGGGCTACGAGCAGTACTTC. It encodes CASSQGLAGYEQYF.

This clone has only a few counts. The chain recombines TRBV6-5 with TRBJ1-3, with D maybe TRBD1 (6 bases). This CDR3 is 15 amino acids long. Trimming left V 6 bases short and J 0 bases short, with 12 bases between. From germline, CDR1 is MNHEY and CDR2 SVGAGI. This CDR3 is CASRRQAASGNTIYF. The CDR3 DNA reads TGTGCCAGCAGGCGACAGGCAGCCTCTGGAAACACCATATATTTT.

The rearrangement joins TRBV6-5 to TRBJ2-1; 10 bases are shared with TRBD2. V shed 5 bases and J 4 bases; nucleotides not matched to a gene: 2. The germline V gene has CDR1 MNHEY and CDR2 SVGAGI. The CDR3 covers 14 residues. CDR3 amino acids: CASSATSGYNEQFF. In nucleotides, the CDR3 is TGTGCCAGCAGTGCGACTAGCGGGTACAATGAGCAGTTCTTC.

This chain uses TRBV28 with TRBJ2-7; D perhaps matches TRBD2 (5 bases). Trimming took off 4 bases at V and 1 base at J, with 14 bases between the two ends. Germline V lookup: CDR1 MDHEN, CDR2 SYDVKM. CDR3 length: 15 amino acids. The CDR3 DNA follows: TGTGCCAGCAGTTCGCCTAGGAGGCGATCCTACGAGCAGTACTTC. Encoded protein: CASSSPRRRSYEQYF.

V usage is TRBV6-6 and J usage is TRBJ2-1, with D tentatively TRBD1 (6 bases). The CDR3 is 13 amino acids. CDR1 and CDR2 (germline): MNHNY, SVGAGI (reference sequence). The germline V and J ends were trimmed by 6 bases and 3 bases, with 9 bases remaining between them. The CDR3 DNA sequence: TGTGCCAGCAGCCGGGACAACTACAATGAGCAGTTCTTC. Amino acid sequence: CASSRDNYNEQFF.

Worth noting for this clone: Other nucleotide sequences from this sample produce the same CDR3. The V call is TRBV28, the J call TRBJ1-2; D gene uncertain. The CDR3 loop spans 12 amino acids. V lost 5 bases and J 5 bases, leaving 9 bases between the germline ends. Germline lookup yields CDR1 MDHEN and CDR2 SYDVKM. The CDR3 DNA follows: TGTGCCAGCAGTCCAGGCGGGTATGGCTACACCTTC. Encoded protein: CASSPGGYGYTF.

This clone has at least ten counts. This chain links TRBV2 with TRBJ2-7; no reliable D call. Trimming removed 5 bases from V and 3 bases from J, with 5 bases in between. CDR1 and CDR2 from the germline V gene are SNHLY and FYNNEI. This CDR3 is 11 amino acids long. CDR3 in DNA: TGTGCCAGCAGTCTCCACTACGAGCAGTACTTC. Its protein product is CASSLHYEQYF.

The chain recombines TRBV10-3 with TRBJ2-7; possible D gene TRBD2, 6 bases. The CDR3 consists of 14 residues. Per the germline V gene, CDR1 is ENHRY and CDR2 is SYGVKD. V was pared by 4 bases and J by 4 bases, with 14 bases between. In DNA, the CDR3 is TGTGCCATCAGTGTTGGTGGAGGGGAATACGAGCAGTACTTC. Translating gives CAISVGGGEYEQYF.